Listed here are 19 T cell receptor beta chains from one sample, sequenced in a study of blood T cell repertoires in COVID-19. Here immunoSEQ multiplex PCR was the method, and the copy in TCRdb shows in-frame clones only, minus some. The top ten hold 3% to 4.5% of the sample, which has fewer than 250,000 clones, about 83% seen once. Sequenced sample: PBMCs or T cells enriched from blood (not recorded which). All receptors derive from a woman aged 40 to 50 who had been exposed to COVID-19.

The chain is built from TRBV18 and TRBJ1-4; D is perhaps TRBD1 (5 bases). CDR3 size: 16 residues. Germline CDR1 KGHSH, CDR2 LQKENI. V shed 2 bases and J shed 4 bases, with 14 bases lying between them. CDR3 in amino acids: CASSPTTDPVNEKLFF. In DNA form, the CDR3 reads TGTGCCAGCTCACCAACGACAGACCCAGTTAATGAAAAACTGTTTTTT. The whole variable domain, remainder taken from reference TRBV18 and TRBJ1-4, is NAGVMQNPRHLVRRRGQEARLRCSPMKGHSHVYWYRQLPEEGLKFMVYLQKENIIDESGMPKERFSAEFPKEGPSILRIQQVVRGDSAAYFCASSPTTDPVNEKLFFGSGTQLSVL.

The rearrangement joins TRBV5-4 to TRBJ1-2; a weak D match, TRBD1 (6 bases). The V end was cut by 2 bases, the J end by 8 bases, with 13 bases between. CDR3 length: 13 residues. Germline values: CDR1 SGHNT, CDR2 YYREEE (reference sequence). This chain's CDR3 is CASSFPQGKGYTF. Here the CDR3 DNA reads TGTGCCAGCAGCTTTCCCCAGGGGAAAGGCTACACCTTC.

DNA of the CDR3: TGTGCCAGTAGTATAGATCACAGGGTCAATCAGCCCCAGCATTTT. Its translation is CASSIDHRVNQPQHF. The chain recombines TRBV19 with TRBJ1-5; D perhaps matches TRBD1 (6 bases). Looked up from germline, CDR1 is LNHDA and CDR2 is SQIVND (reference sequence). This CDR3 has 15 amino acids. Between the trimmed V and J ends, which lost 0 bases and 3 bases, there was a span of 9 bases. Full variable domain (remainder filled in from reference TRBV19 and TRBJ1-5): DGGITQSPKYLFRKEGQNVTLSCEQNLNHDAMYWYRQDPGQGLRLIYYSQIVNDFQKGDIAEGYSVSREKKESFPLTVTSAQKNPTAFYLCASSIDHRVNQPQHFGDGTRLSIL.

The chain uses TRBV28 and TRBJ1-3; D possibly corresponds to TRBD1 (6 bases). Trimming removed 8 bases at V and 1 base at J, with 12 bases between. The CDR3 spans 14 residues. CDR1 and CDR2 from the germline V gene are MDHEN and SYDVKM. DNA of the CDR3: TGTGCCAGCTCAGGGGAGCGGTCTGGAAACACCATATATTTT. It specifies CASSGERSGNTIYF.

This clone has only one observation. Other DNA sequences in the same sample also yield this CDR3. The genes are TRBV9 and TRBJ2-5; 8 bases align to TRBD1. Germline assignment: CDR1 SGDLS and CDR2 YYNGEE. This CDR3 comprises 15 residues. The V segment lost 3 bases and the J segment 4 bases; nucleotides outside the gene matches: 8. The CDR3: CASSAGTGLGETQYF. CDR3 coding DNA: TGTGCCAGCAGCGCCGGGACAGGACTTGGAGAGACCCAGTACTTC.

This clone has more than one count but fewer than ten. This chain links TRBV28 with TRBJ1-1; D may be TRBD1 (6 bases). There are 12 residues in the CDR3. CDR1 MDHEN and CDR2 SYDVKM come from the germline V gene. With 5 bases removed from V and 8 bases from J, the gap between germline ends came to 12 bases. The CDR3 sequence: CASSPDRLEAFF. The CDR3 region has the DNA TGTGCCAGCAGTCCCGACAGGCTCGAAGCTTTCTTT.

The chain recombines TRBV18 with TRBJ1-2, with D perhaps TRBD1 (6 bases). Germline-derived CDR1 and CDR2 are KGHSH and LQKENI. This CDR3 is 14 amino acids long. V lost 0 bases and J lost 2, with 7 bases in between. CDR3 nucleotide sequence: TGTGCCAGCTCACCACCCAGGGGCAACTATGGCTACACCTTC. It encodes CASSPPRGNYGYTF.

This chain connects TRBV3-1 (or the pseudogene TRBV3-2) to TRBJ1-3, with D unclear. V lost 1 base and J lost 0, with 7 bases in between. The CDR3 loop spans 15 amino acids. CDR1 is LGHDT and CDR2 is YNNKEL in the germline V gene (reference sequence). CDR3 in amino acids: CASSQGALSGNTIYF. The CDR3 DNA follows: TGTGCCAGCAGCCAAGGGGCGCTCTCTGGAAACACCATATATTTT.

This clone was detected once. This sequence joins TRBV7-9 and TRBJ1-3; D unclear. Deletions cut 2 bases from V and 0 bases from J, with 8 bases between. The CDR3 sequence is 15 residues long. CDR1 and CDR2 from the germline V gene are SEHNR and FQNEAQ (reference sequence). The CDR3 loop reads CASSLSRSSGNTIYF. The CDR3 DNA reads as TGTGCCAGCAGCTTATCCAGGTCCTCTGGAAACACCATATATTTT. Full variable domain (remainder filled in from reference TRBV7-9 and TRBJ1-3): DTGVSQNPRHKITKRGQNVTFRCDPISEHNRLYWYRQTLGQGPEFLTYFQNEAQLEKSRLLSDRFSAERPKGSFSTLEIQRTEQGDSAMYLCASSLSRSSGNTIYFGEGSWLTVV.

In this sample, this clone turned up a few times. The V and J genes are TRBV6-5 and TRBJ2-3, with 7 bases fitting TRBD2. J gave up 1 base and V 6 bases, and 4 bases lay outside the gene matches. The CDR3 contains 14 residues. Per the germline V gene, CDR1 is MNHEY and CDR2 is SVGAGI. The DNA for the CDR3 is TGTGCCAGCAGAGGACTAGGTGGCACAGATACGCAGTATTTT. It is translated as CASRGLGGTDTQYF.

This chain connects TRBV3-1 (or the pseudogene TRBV3-2) to TRBJ1-1; D may be TRBD1 (6 bases). Germline CDR1 LGHDT, CDR2 YNNKEL (reference sequence). Trimming pared 4 bases from V and 5 bases from J, leaving 8 bases between. The CDR3 has 12 amino acids. CDR3 protein: CASSPQGTEAFF. For the CDR3, the DNA is TGTGCCAGCAGCCCCCAGGGGACTGAAGCTTTCTTT.

The chain employs TRBV3-1 (or the pseudogene TRBV3-2) and TRBJ2-2; perhaps TRBD1 as D (5 bases). Germline V lookup: CDR1 LGHDT, CDR2 YNNKEL (reference sequence). The CDR3 is 12 amino acids. Trimming stripped 4 bases from V and 7 bases from J, with 7 bases between. Here the CDR3 DNA reads TGTGCCAGCAGCCTAGGGGACGGGGAGCTGTTTTTT. Residues: CASSLGDGELFF.

The chain couples TRBV9 to TRBJ1-3, with D hard to call. CDR1 and CDR2 from the germline V gene are SGDLS and YYNGEE. V was trimmed by 2 bases and J by 1 base, leaving 4 bases between them. CDR3 size: 13 residues. CDR3 DNA sequence: TGTGCCAGCAGCGTCCCGTCTGGAAACACCATATATTTT. It encodes CASSVPSGNTIYF.

The chain combines TRBV7-9 with TRBJ1-1; the D is unclear. CDR1 and CDR2 from the germline V gene are SEHNR and FQNEAQ (reference sequence). The length of the CDR3 is 14 residues. V was clipped by 1 base and J by 0 bases, with 6 bases between them. DNA of the CDR3: TGTGCCAGCAGCTTAGAACAGATGAACACTGAAGCTTTCTTT. Protein product: CASSLEQMNTEAFF.

J is TRBJ1-1 and V is TRBV7-8; 8 nucleotides align to TRBD1. V was pared by 2 bases and J by 4 bases, with 9 bases of the junction left unmatched. This CDR3 has 16 residues. CDR1 SGHVS and CDR2 FQNEAQ come from the germline V gene. The CDR3 loop reads CASSLRRTGWSTEAFF. Here the CDR3 DNA reads TGTGCCAGCAGCTTACGACGGACAGGGTGGTCCACTGAAGCTTTCTTT.

CDR3 region: CATSRAVVDNSPLHF. CDR3 sequence (DNA): TGTGCCACCAGCCGAGCGGTGGTAGATAATTCACCCCTCCACTTT. The chain joins TRBV15 to TRBJ1-6; no clear D. Germline lookup yields CDR1 LNHNV and CDR2 YYDKDF (reference sequence). The V end lost 5 bases, the J end lost 5 bases, and 13 bases lay between the germline ends. The CDR3 sequence is 15 residues long.

This clone was recorded a few times. The chain links TRBV10-1 to TRBJ1-2; 8 bases align to TRBD1. Germline V CDR1 and CDR2: WNHNN, SYGVQD (reference sequence). The CDR3 is made up of 13 amino acids. J gave up 4 bases and V 6 bases, and 4 bases lay outside the gene matches. CDR3 nucleotide sequence: TGCGCCAGCAGGCAGGGGGCTTCCTATGGCTACACCTTC. Translation gives CASRQGASYGYTF.

This clone has a single count. The genes are TRBV3-1 (or the pseudogene TRBV3-2) and TRBJ2-3, with D perhaps TRBD2 (5 bases). Between the trimmed V and J ends, which lost 3 bases and 2 bases, there was a span of 12 bases. This CDR3 has 15 residues. CDR1 is LGHDT and CDR2 is YNNKEL in the germline V gene (reference sequence). This chain's CDR3 is CASSQGSDFTDTQYF. Here the CDR3 DNA reads TGTGCCAGCAGCCAGGGATCGGACTTCACAGATACGCAGTATTTT.

The chain combines TRBV7-2 with TRBJ1-3; D remains unclear. V dropped 8 bases and J dropped 4 bases, with 12 bases sitting between them. CDR3 size: 13 residues. Looked up from germline, CDR1 is SGHTA and CDR2 is FQGNSA. The CDR3 loop is CASQSLSGNTIYF. The CDR3 DNA follows: TGTGCCAGCCAGTCCCTCTCGGGAAACACCATATATTTT.